The 28 T cell receptor beta chains listed next were all sequenced from one sample in a study of blood T cell repertoires in COVID-19. The protocol was immunoSEQ multiplex PCR, while the TCRdb copy is restricted to in-frame clones and leaves out a portion. The sample comprises 240,000 or so clones, over 65% of which are singletons, and about 3% rests with the top ten. Sequences were obtained from peripheral blood. The receptor set was obtained from a woman aged 80 or older with acute or convalescent COVID-19.

This clone has more than one count but fewer than ten. This rearrangement joins TRBV19 to TRBJ1-4; 7 nucleotides agree with TRBD1. The CDR3 covers 14 residues. The junction had 9 bases not matched to a gene; V was cut back by 6 bases and J by 8 bases. CDR1 is LNHDA, CDR2 SQIVND, per germline (reference sequence). Here the CDR3 reads CASSLQGPWEKLFF. The CDR3 bases are TGTGCCAGTAGCCTACAGGGGCCGTGGGAAAAACTGTTTTTT.

This chain uses TRBV5-1 with TRBJ2-1, with TRBD1 identical over 8 bases. The CDR3 contains 15 residues. Germline lookup yields CDR1 SGHRS and CDR2 YFSETQ. Trimming cost V 4 bases and J 2 bases; bases outside gene matches: 5. CDR3 region: CASSPQGEAYNEQFF. In DNA form, the CDR3 reads TGCGCCAGCAGCCCACAGGGGGAGGCCTACAATGAGCAGTTCTTC.

This clone was detected only a few times. DNA of the CDR3: TGTGCCAGCAGCCGACGAACCGGGACAGGGGGCGTCGATGCTTTCTTT. Its translation: CASSRRTGTGGVDAFF. This chain links TRBV7-9 with TRBJ1-1; 12 positions agree with TRBD1. The germline V gene has CDR1 SEHNR and CDR2 FQNEAQ (reference sequence). There are 16 residues in the CDR3. The V gene end was trimmed by 5 bases and the J gene end by 11 bases; junction bases not matched to a gene: 15.

The chain couples TRBV3-1 (or the pseudogene TRBV3-2) to TRBJ2-7, with D maybe TRBD2 (5 bases). This CDR3 is built from 15 residues. With 0 bases removed from V and 4 bases from J, the gap between germline ends came to 13 bases. Germline loops: CDR1 LGHDT, CDR2 YNNKEL (reference sequence). As DNA, the CDR3 is TGTGCCAGCAGCCAAGATCCGGACTTGGGTTACGAGCAGTACTTC. It translates to CASSQDPDLGYEQYF.

The V gene is TRBV10-1, the J gene TRBJ2-2, with D possibly matching TRBD1 (6 bases). Germline-derived CDR1 and CDR2 are WNHNN and SYGVQD (reference sequence). V lost 5 bases to trimming and J lost 1 base, with 11 bases between them. The CDR3 has 15 residues. For the CDR3, the DNA is TGCGCCAGCAGTTCGGGACAAAAGAACACCGGGGAGCTGTTTTTT. As protein: CASSSGQKNTGELFF.

This chain joins TRBV5-1 and TRBJ2-7, with D perhaps TRBD2 (5 bases). There are 20 residues in the CDR3. Trimming removed 1 base at V and 0 bases at J, with 26 bases between. Germline CDR1 is SGHRS and CDR2 is YFSETQ. CDR3 sequence: CASSLRGWYGVGHTSYEQYF. CDR3 in DNA: TGCGCCAGCAGCTTGAGAGGGTGGTACGGGGTCGGGCACACCTCCTACGAGCAGTACTTC.

The J gene is TRBJ1-1, the V gene TRBV11-1, with 7 bases matching TRBD1. The germline gives CDR1 SGHAT, CDR2 FQDESV (reference sequence). CDR3 size: 14 residues. The J segment lost 4 bases and the V segment lost 3 bases, leaving 5 bases of the junction unmatched. CDR3 nucleotide sequence: TGTGCCAGCAGCTTCTCCAGGGGGGTCACTGAAGCTTTCTTT. This codes for CASSFSRGVTEAFF. The full variable domain, completed using reference TRBV11-1 and TRBJ1-1, is EAEVAQSPRYKITEKSQAVAFWCDPISGHATLYWYRQILGQGPELLVQFQDESVVDDSQLPKDRFSAERLKGVDSTLKIQPAELGDSAMYLCASSFSRGVTEAFFGQGTRLTVV.

This chain uses TRBV6-5 with TRBJ2-2; D gene uncertain. This CDR3 has 14 amino acids. The germline gives CDR1 MNHEY, CDR2 SVGAGI. Trimming took 6 bases from V and 3 from J, leaving 11 bases between them. The DNA for the CDR3 is TGTGCCAGCAGAGACCCAGGTTACACCGGGGAGCTGTTTTTT. Translated, it gives CASRDPGYTGELFF.

This clone came up a few times. The rearrangement joins TRBV19 to TRBJ2-3; a possible D gene is TRBD1 (7 bases). Trimming shortened V by 7 bases and J by 0 bases, and 14 bases separated the two germline ends. The CDR3 has 15 amino acids. Germline V gene lookup returns CDR1 LNHDA and CDR2 SQIVND (reference sequence). This CDR3 is CASTGTAGSTDTQYF. Here the CDR3 DNA reads TGTGCCAGTACTGGGACAGCGGGTAGCACAGATACGCAGTATTTT. The full variable domain, in which reference TRBV19 and TRBJ2-3 provide the parts outside the CDR3, is DGGITQSPKYLFRKEGQNVTLSCEQNLNHDAMYWYRQDPGQGLRLIYYSQIVNDFQKGDIAEGYSVSREKKESFPLTVTSAQKNPTAFYLCASTGTAGSTDTQYFGPGTRLTVL.

V gene TRBV7-9 combines with J gene TRBJ2-4; D unresolved. The CDR3 has 16 amino acids. V dropped 4 bases and J dropped 0 bases, with 13 bases sitting between them. Germline V lookup: CDR1 SEHNR, CDR2 FQNEAQ (reference sequence). CDR3 region: CASSSQGGGAKNIQYF. The CDR3 region has the DNA TGTGCCAGCAGCTCCCAAGGCGGCGGAGCCAAAAACATTCAGTACTTC.

CDR3 amino acids: CASSPTPLRGFYEQYF. The CDR3 coding sequence is TGTGCCAGCAGTCCTACCCCGCTACGGGGGTTCTACGAGCAGTACTTC. This chain uses TRBV27 with TRBJ2-7; possibly TRBD2 for D (6 bases). Germline lookup yields CDR1 MNHEY and CDR2 SMNVEV (reference sequence). This CDR3 is built from 16 residues. V was clipped by 5 bases and J by 3 bases, with 20 bases between them.

This chain joins TRBV19 and TRBJ2-1; D may be TRBD2 (5 bases). CDR3 length: 18 amino acids. V was cut by 2 bases and J by 7 bases, with 24 bases left in between. Germline V gene lookup returns CDR1 LNHDA and CDR2 SQIVND (reference sequence). The CDR3 sequence is CASSISVYERPPGNEQFF. In DNA form, the CDR3 reads TGTGCCAGTAGTATATCGGTGTATGAGCGGCCGCCCGGAAATGAGCAGTTCTTC.

V is TRBV20-1 and J is TRBJ2-7, with TRBD2 identical over 7 bases. V trimming: 3 bases; J trimming: 3 bases; junction bases outside the gene matches: 2. This CDR3 contains 12 residues. Germline lookup yields CDR1 DFQATT and CDR2 SNEGSKA (reference sequence). CDR3 DNA sequence: TGCAGTGCTAGTGGGGGGGACTACGAGCAGTACTTC. It translates to CSASGGDYEQYF.

Only a few counts were recorded for this clone. The chain is built from TRBV11-2 and TRBJ2-5, with a weak D call TRBD2 (5 bases). Germline CDR1 is SGHAT and CDR2 is FQNNGV. Trimming stripped 2 bases from V and 7 bases from J, with 14 bases between. The CDR3 has 14 amino acids. CDR3 amino acids: CASSLRVGGGTQYF. Written as DNA, the CDR3 is TGTGCCAGCAGCTTACGGGTCGGAGGAGGGACCCAGTACTTC.

This rearrangement joins TRBV2 to TRBJ1-2, with D perhaps TRBD1 (6 bases). Germline V lookup: CDR1 SNHLY, CDR2 FYNNEI. V lost 5 bases and J 7 bases, leaving 14 bases between the germline ends. The CDR3 is 13 residues long. CDR3 nucleotides: TGTGCCAGCAGTAGGGGGGGCGATGGTGGCTACACCTTC. This codes for CASSRGGDGGYTF.

The chain couples TRBV6-5 to TRBJ2-2, with a possible D match to TRBD1 (5 bases). Germline CDR1 MNHEY, CDR2 SVGAGI. The CDR3 contains 15 residues. Between the trimmed V and J ends, which lost 7 bases and 0 bases, there was a span of 12 bases. The CDR3 sequence: CASTMTVPNTGELFF. The CDR3 nucleotides read TGTGCCAGCACCATGACAGTACCGAACACCGGGGAGCTGTTTTTT.

V is TRBV21-1 and J is TRBJ2-1; the table's D call, TRBD1, was not checked against the DNA. TRBV21-1 is tagged as a pseudogene. There are 15 residues in the CDR3. The CDR3 nucleotides are TGTGCCCGGAATACCGGGACAGGCCCCTACAATGAGCAGTTCTTC. Translation: CARNTGTGPYNEQFF.

The rearrangement joins TRBV5-5 to TRBJ1-6; D is possibly TRBD1 (5 bases). V lost 0 bases and J lost 4, with 5 bases in between. The CDR3 sequence is 14 residues long. Germline values: CDR1 SGHKS, CDR2 YYEKEE (reference sequence). The CDR3 coding sequence is TGTGCCAGCAGCTTGGGACAGTATAATTCACCCCTCCACTTT. It yields the protein CASSLGQYNSPLHF.

The J gene is TRBJ2-6, the V gene TRBV9; TRBD1 is a possible D gene (6 bases). Germline lookup yields CDR1 SGDLS and CDR2 YYNGEE. Trimming took 4 bases from V and 2 from J, leaving 10 bases between them. CDR3 length: 15 amino acids. This CDR3 is CASSTPGAGANVLTF. In nucleotides, the CDR3 is TGTGCCAGCAGCACCCCAGGGGCTGGGGCCAACGTCCTGACTTTC.

This sequence joins TRBV2 and TRBJ2-7; no clear D. Germline CDR1 reads SNHLY; CDR2 reads FYNNEI. The V gene lost 10 bases and the J gene lost 1 base, with 8 bases spanning the gap. This CDR3 contains 11 residues. DNA of the CDR3: TGTGCCACCACCACATCCTACGAGCAGTACTTC. Residues: CATTTSYEQYF.

The chain carries TRBV10-3 and TRBJ2-3, with D maybe TRBD1 (5 bases). CDR1 and CDR2 from the germline V gene are ENHRY and SYGVKD. V shed 10 bases and J shed 4 bases, with 18 bases lying between them. The CDR3 totals 14 residues. In nucleotides, the CDR3 is TGTGCCACTCAAAGGGGATCGCCGCCAGATACGCAGTATTTT. This codes for CATQRGSPPDTQYF.

This chain connects TRBV3-1 (or the pseudogene TRBV3-2) to TRBJ2-3; 11 bases are a match to TRBD2. CDR1 is LGHDT, CDR2 YNNKEL, per germline (reference sequence). The CDR3 contains 15 residues. V was clipped by 0 bases and J by 7 bases; unmatched bases: 3. For the CDR3, the DNA is TGTGCCAGCAGCCAAGAGGCTAGCGGGAGGAATACGCAGTATTTT. Its protein product is CASSQEASGRNTQYF.

V usage is TRBV5-6 and J usage is TRBJ2-7; TRBD1 agrees at 8 bases. The CDR3 is 16 residues long. Germline-derived CDR1 and CDR2 are SGHDT and YYEEEE. The V and J ends lost 0 bases and 3 bases, in that order; junction bases with no gene match: 8. The CDR3 sequence: CASSLGGGQAIYEQYF. The DNA for the CDR3 is TGTGCCAGCAGCTTGGGAGGGGGACAGGCTATCTACGAGCAGTACTTC.

This clone was detected once. The rearrangement uses TRBV5-4 and TRBJ2-1; 10 positions agree with TRBD2. The CDR3 totals 17 residues. Germline trimming cut 4 bases from V and 5 bases from J; bases unmatched to any gene: 12. Germline V gene data show CDR1 as SGHNT and CDR2 as YYREEE (reference sequence). CDR3 residues: CASSPRTSGPLHNEQFF. DNA for the CDR3: TGTGCCAGCAGCCCCCGGACTAGCGGACCCTTACACAATGAGCAGTTCTTC.

The chain combines TRBV6-5 with TRBJ1-6, with 7 bases aligning to TRBD1. V trimming: 7 bases; J trimming: 8 bases; junction bases outside the gene matches: 11. The germline V gene has CDR1 MNHEY and CDR2 SVGAGI. The CDR3 contains 15 residues. Here the CDR3 DNA reads TGTGCCAGCAAGGGGGTGACAGGGCTTCATTCACCCCTCCACTTT. Protein: CASKGVTGLHSPLHF.

V is TRBV18 and J is TRBJ1-4; D might be TRBD1 (6 bases). The CDR3 consists of 15 residues. Deletions cut 4 bases from V and 5 bases from J, with 14 bases between. CDR1 KGHSH and CDR2 LQKENI come from the germline V gene. CDR3 sequence (DNA): TGTGCCAGCTCACGGGGGACAAGTGTCAATGAAAAACTGTTTTTT. This translates into CASSRGTSVNEKLFF.

The gene calls are TRBV27 and TRBJ2-1, with 8 positions matching TRBD1. Germline V gives CDR1 MNHEY, CDR2 SMNVEV (reference sequence). This CDR3 is built from 16 residues. The ends lost 7 bases at V and 8 bases at J; junction bases unmatched: 16. This chain's CDR3 is CASNPTRTGRWDEQFF. The CDR3 DNA is TGTGCCAGCAACCCCACCCGGACAGGGCGATGGGATGAGCAGTTCTTC.

The CDR3 spells CASTIPGLGGYEQFF. DNA for the CDR3: TGCGCCAGCACAATACCGGGATTAGGCGGCTATGAGCAGTTCTTC. This chain uses TRBV5-1 with TRBJ2-1; perhaps TRBD2 as D (5 bases). This CDR3 is built from 15 residues. Between the trimmed V and J ends, which lost 6 bases and 8 bases, there was a span of 21 bases. Germline loops: CDR1 SGHRS, CDR2 YFSETQ.